This TCR beta chain appears in the sequencing data of a study of control samples from healthy donors and cancer patients. This clone has more than one count but fewer than ten. Clones were sequenced by immunoSEQ multiplex PCR, and TCRdb holds only the in-frame ones, with some missing. The table has more than 50,000 clones, about nine tenths seen once. Germline CDR1 and CDR2: GTSNPN and SVGIG (reference sequence). V lost 2 bases to trimming and J lost 7 bases; unmatched junction nucleotides: 13. The CDR3 loop spans 15 amino acids. Sequencing used PBMCs. The sequence was collected from a woman in her forties or fifties with colorectal cancer. V is TRBV30 and J is TRBJ2-7; TRBD1 aligns across 8 bases. The CDR3 nucleotides are TGTGCCTGGAGTCCCCCGGACAGGGAGTTGGGAGAGCAGTACTTC. Translation: CAWSPPDRELGEQYF.